This entry features one T cell receptor beta chain sequence. Its antigen is as yet unknown. Generated by immunoSEQ multiplex PCR, the TCRdb table keeps only in-frame clones and is missing some. The sample contains roughly 130,000 clones, around nine tenths of which appear only once. The data originate from a study of T cell responses to AZD1222 COVID-19 vaccine. Study-wide findings and caveats: Most donors were white British, females outnumbered males, and clonal diversity was possibly underestimated. As reported, nearly half of all spike-specific TCRs target variant regions that are unmutated. Baseline seropositivity occurred in only six AZD1222 recipients.

This CDR3 has 15 amino acids. The germline CDR1 and CDR2 sequences are LNHNV and YYDKDF (reference sequence). V lost 4 bases and J lost 2, with 13 bases in between. This specimen was peripheral blood, taken on day 0 of AZD1222 vaccination. The gene calls are TRBV15 and TRBJ2-3, with D perhaps matching TRBD1 or TRBD2 (5 bases each). The origin of this receptor is an adult in good health. In DNA form, the CDR3 reads TGTGCCACCAGCAACCGGGACGGACACACAGATACGCAGTATTTT. Amino acid sequence: CATSNRDGHTDTQYF.